The 27 T cell receptor beta chains in this list originate from one sample, sequenced in a study of vaccination and CD4 T cells after COVID-19. These TCRs' antigens remain unknown. Scientists ran DNA taken from cultured CD4+ T cells through the Oncomine TCR Beta short-read assay for sequencing. One entry per CDR3 protein, called by TCRdb with MiXCR from the PCR reads. The repertoire holds thousands of distinct CDR3 sequences, around 50% seen once, with about 20% in the top ten. Treatment: approximately 10-day PBMC culture with coronavirus spike peptide pools or control peptides (ViraFEST assay). Sequencing was performed on CD4+ T cells from blood, cultured in vitro. The receptors derive from a human donor who had recovered from COVID-19.

This chain links TRBV6-1 with TRBJ1-6; a weak D match, TRBD1 (5 bases). Germline V gene sequence: CDR1 MNHNS, CDR2 SASEGT. This CDR3 is built from 15 residues. Trimming pared 6 bases from V and 14 bases from J, leaving 23 bases between. This CDR3 is CASSKIGTGQSALHF. CDR3 bases: TGTGCCAGCAGCAAAATCGGCACAGGTCAATCAGCCCTCCACTTT.

This clonotype was picked up a small number of times. The chain carries TRBV7-3 and TRBJ1-1; 9 bases map to TRBD1. This CDR3 spans 14 amino acids. V was clipped by 2 bases and J by 6 bases; unmatched bases: 4. CDR1 and CDR2 from the germline V gene are SGHTA and FQGTGA. The CDR3 sequence is CASSLSRDRAEAFF. The DNA for the CDR3 is TGTGCCAGCAGCTTATCAAGGGACAGGGCTGAAGCTTTCTTT.

The chain uses TRBV6-1 and TRBJ2-5, with a tentative D call TRBD2 (5 bases). CDR1 is MNHNS, CDR2 SASEGT, per germline. The V end lost 2 bases, the J end lost 2 bases, and 15 bases lay between the germline ends. The CDR3 is made up of 16 amino acids. Here the CDR3 DNA reads TGTGCCAGCAGTGAATATCCGGGGAGAGGGCAAGAGACCCAGTACTTC. Translated, it gives CASSEYPGRGQETQYF.

A few counts support this clonotype. J is TRBJ2-2 and V is TRBV20-1; D is undetermined. Per the germline V gene, CDR1 is DFQATT and CDR2 is SNEGSKA (reference sequence). V lost 1 base and J lost 7, with 13 bases in between. The CDR3 covers 14 residues. CDR3 amino acids: CSARAPGFVGELFF. Written as DNA, the CDR3 is TGCAGTGCTAGAGCCCCCGGGTTCGTCGGGGAGCTGTTTTTT.

J is TRBJ1-5 and V is TRBV5-8, with D unclear. Germline V gene sequence: CDR1 SGHTS, CDR2 YDEGEE. The V end lost 0 bases, the J end lost 0 bases, and 4 bases lay between the germline ends. This CDR3 is 14 amino acids long. CDR3 nucleotide sequence: TGTGCCAGCAGCTTGGTAGCTAGCAATCAGCCCCAGCATTTT. Its translation is CASSLVASNQPQHF.

The chain recombines TRBV28 with TRBJ1-2; D ambiguous. In germline, CDR1 is MDHEN, CDR2 SYDVKM. This CDR3 is built from 13 residues. The V end lost 8 bases, the J end lost 7 bases, and 17 bases lay between the germline ends. The CDR3: CASLEVGLSGYTF. The CDR3 nucleotides are TGTGCCAGCCTCGAGGTAGGGTTGAGTGGCTACACCTTC.

This clonotype has only one observation. The chain is built from TRBV4-1 and TRBJ1-4; D is perhaps TRBD1 (5 bases). V lost 1 base to trimming and J lost 0 bases, with 18 bases between them. Per the germline V gene, CDR1 is MGHRA and CDR2 is YSYEKL. The CDR3 extends over 19 amino acids. The CDR3 region is CASSQGRGGGTSTNEKLFF. CDR3 in DNA: TGCGCCAGCAGCCAAGGACGCGGGGGGGGGACGTCAACTAATGAAAAACTGTTTTTT.

The V and J genes are TRBV4-2 and TRBJ1-1; D is unclear. V lost 0 bases and J lost 0, with 5 bases in between. CDR3 size: 14 residues. Germline loops: CDR1 LGHNA, CDR2 YNFKEQ. The CDR3 spells CASSQDRLNTEAFF. The CDR3 region has the DNA TGTGCCAGCAGCCAAGACAGGCTGAACACTGAAGCTTTCTTT.

The V gene is TRBV4-2, the J gene TRBJ1-2; D gene unclear. V was shortened by 0 bases and J by 5 bases, with 19 bases between the two germline ends. CDR1 LGHNA and CDR2 YNFKEQ come from the germline V gene. The CDR3 extends over 17 amino acids. CDR3 nucleotides: TGTGCCAGCAGCCAAGAAACTCTACGGACTATGACTTATGGCTACACCTTC. Translation gives CASSQETLRTMTYGYTF.

The rearrangement joins TRBV30 to TRBJ2-1; D gene uncertain. Germline CDR1 GTSNPN, CDR2 SVGIG (reference sequence). This CDR3 comprises 14 residues. Between the trimmed V and J ends, which lost 2 bases and 8 bases, there was a span of 16 bases. The chain's CDR3 is CAWSSSVASDEQFF. CDR3 sequence (DNA): TGTGCCTGGAGTTCTTCCGTTGCGTCGGATGAGCAGTTCTTC.

The table lists this clonotype with a few counts. The V gene is TRBV6-5, the J gene TRBJ1-1; TRBD1 might be the D (6 bases). V was pared by 4 bases and J by 8 bases, with 17 bases between. Germline lookup yields CDR1 MNHEY and CDR2 SVGAGI. This CDR3 spans 14 amino acids. The CDR3 spells CASSLTGQATEAFF. DNA for the CDR3: TGTGCCAGCAGTTTGACAGGTCAGGCAACCGAAGCTTTCTTT.

This rearrangement joins TRBV27 to TRBJ1-1; D gene uncertain. V lost 6 bases and J 7 bases, leaving 15 bases between the germline ends. Germline CDR1 MNHEY, CDR2 SMNVEV (reference sequence). The CDR3 totals 13 residues. The CDR3 reads CASRPMVLGEAFF. CDR3 DNA: TGTGCCAGCAGGCCGATGGTCCTCGGTGAAGCTTTCTTT.

There are a few counts of this clonotype. The CDR3 coding sequence is TGTGCCACCAGCTCCCCCGGGACGAGGAATCAGCCCCAGCATTTT. It translates to CATSSPGTRNQPQHF. The V gene is TRBV24-1, the J gene TRBJ1-5; tentative D call: TRBD1 (5 bases). Trimming took off 7 bases at V and 4 bases at J, with 16 bases between the two ends. Germline V gene data show CDR1 as KGHDR and CDR2 as SFDVKD. This CDR3 comprises 15 residues.

The J gene is TRBJ1-1, the V gene TRBV5-1; the match to TRBD1 covers 8 bases. CDR3 size: 14 residues. In germline, CDR1 is SGHRS, CDR2 YFSETQ. V shed 4 bases, J shed 3 bases, and the junction held 5 bases outside the gene matches. The chain's CDR3 is CASSPGQGDTEAFF. In DNA, the CDR3 is TGCGCCAGCAGCCCTGGACAGGGAGACACTGAAGCTTTCTTT.

This clonotype was seen more than once but under ten times. This rearrangement joins TRBV7-9 to TRBJ1-1, with D possibly matching TRBD1 (6 bases). The length of the CDR3 is 14 residues. Trimming removed 6 bases at V and 4 bases at J, with 15 bases between. From germline, CDR1 is SEHNR and CDR2 FQNEAQ (reference sequence). The CDR3: CASSALDSRTEAFF. CDR3 DNA: TGTGCCAGCAGTGCGCTGGACAGTCGCACTGAAGCTTTCTTT.

V is TRBV27 and J is TRBJ2-2; D remains unclear. V was cut by 7 bases and J by 0 bases, with 12 bases left in between. The CDR3 is 15 amino acids. Germline V gene data show CDR1 as MNHEY and CDR2 as SMNVEV (reference sequence). The CDR3 reads CASNKLGSNTGELFF. The CDR3 bases are TGTGCCAGCAATAAACTGGGATCGAACACCGGGGAGCTGTTTTTT.

This chain joins TRBV19 and TRBJ1-5, with TRBD1 identical over 8 bases. V was pared by 4 bases and J by 6 bases, with 11 bases of the junction left unmatched. The germline V gene encodes CDR1 LNHDA and CDR2 SQIVND (reference sequence). There are 16 residues in the CDR3. Written as DNA, the CDR3 is TGTGCCAGTAGTACGGACAGGGAAGTAGTCAGTCAGCCCCAGCATTTT. Translation gives CASSTDREVVSQPQHF.

This clonotype was picked up a small number of times. The CDR3 is CAWSPTAIYTGELFF. The CDR3 region has the DNA TGTGCCTGGAGTCCGACAGCTATTTACACCGGGGAGCTGTTTTTT. J is TRBJ2-2 and V is TRBV30, with D maybe TRBD1 (5 bases). CDR1 is GTSNPN, CDR2 SVGIG, per germline (reference sequence). This CDR3 is built from 15 residues. Between the trimmed V and J ends, which lost 2 bases and 3 bases, there was a span of 13 bases.

This clonotype showed up just a few times. V usage is TRBV7-6 and J usage is TRBJ1-1, with no clear D. CDR1 and CDR2 (germline): SGHVS, FNYEAQ. Trimming took 4 bases from V and 3 from J, leaving 12 bases between them. The CDR3 is 14 residues long. The CDR3 sequence: CASSSLGEDTEAFF. The DNA of the CDR3 is TGTGCCAGCAGCTCACTCGGGGAGGACACTGAAGCTTTCTTT.

This clonotype has a single count. V gene TRBV6-1 combines with J gene TRBJ1-1; 8 positions agree with TRBD1. The CDR3 totals 14 residues. Germline CDR1 is MNHNS and CDR2 is SASEGT. The trim removed 6 bases at V and 8 bases at J, leaving 11 bases unmatched. As DNA, the CDR3 is TGTGCCAGCAGGACTGGACAGGGTTTTAGGGAAGCTTTCTTT. Translation gives CASRTGQGFREAFF.

This clonotype was counted between two and nine times. CDR3 sequence (DNA): TGTGCCAGCAGTTTCGACAGGATCCTTGGGGGAGCTTTCTTT. Amino acid sequence: CASSFDRILGGAFF. The chain is built from TRBV6-5 and TRBJ1-1, with a tentative D call TRBD1 (6 bases). This CDR3 spans 14 amino acids. The germline gives CDR1 MNHEY, CDR2 SVGAGI. V dropped 4 bases and J dropped 10 bases, with 19 bases sitting between them.

This clonotype was found a few times. The rearrangement uses TRBV28 and TRBJ2-1; 9 bases line up with TRBD2. CDR1 and CDR2 (germline): MDHEN, SYDVKM. The CDR3 has 18 residues. Unmatched junction bases numbered 10, after V lost 4 bases and J lost 0 bases. This chain's CDR3 is CASSSRPGGRASYNEQFF. DNA for the CDR3: TGTGCCAGCAGTTCCCGCCCTGGCGGGAGGGCCTCCTACAATGAGCAGTTCTTC.

The CDR3 is CASSLVGTGGKGEQYF. CDR3 sequence (DNA): TGTGCCAGCAGCTTAGTGGGAACGGGGGGAAAGGGCGAGCAGTACTTC. V and J are TRBV7-6 and TRBJ2-7, with 7 bases fitting TRBD2. The CDR3 loop spans 16 amino acids. Per germline, CDR1 SGHVS and CDR2 FNYEAQ. V lost 1 base to trimming and J lost 6 bases; unmatched junction nucleotides: 12.

This chain connects TRBV2 to TRBJ1-1; 7 bases agree with TRBD1. Unmatched junction bases numbered 4, after V lost 6 bases and J lost 0 bases. This CDR3 is built from 14 residues. Germline CDR1 reads SNHLY; CDR2 reads FYNNEI. The CDR3 DNA is TGTGCCAGCAGCGGGACAGAGATGAACACTGAAGCTTTCTTT. It translates to CASSGTEMNTEAFF.

The V and J genes are TRBV18 and TRBJ1-1; D unclear. The V gene's germline CDR1 is KGHSH and CDR2 LQKENI. Trimming stripped 2 bases from V and 1 base from J, with 11 bases between. The CDR3 has 15 amino acids. CDR3 loop: CASSPSRWGNTEAFF. The CDR3 nucleotides read TGTGCCAGCTCACCAAGTCGGTGGGGGAACACTGAAGCTTTCTTT.

This chain connects TRBV20-1 to TRBJ1-3; D uncertain. Germline V gene sequence: CDR1 DFQATT, CDR2 SNEGSKA (reference sequence). The ends were cut back, 1 base at V and 0 bases at J, with 10 bases in the middle. This CDR3 is built from 15 residues. CDR3 sequence reads: CSARGLDSSGNTIYF. CDR3 nucleotide sequence: TGCAGTGCTAGAGGCCTTGATAGCTCTGGAAACACCATATATTTT.

This clonotype was counted between two and nine times. The chain carries TRBV20-1 and TRBJ2-1; the D gene is possibly TRBD2 (6 bases). The CDR3 sequence is 14 residues long. Trimming shortened V by 3 bases and J by 12 bases, and 21 bases separated the two germline ends. Germline V gene data show CDR1 as DFQATT and CDR2 as SNEGSKA (reference sequence). The CDR3 sequence: CSASAKVVGGMQFF. The CDR3 coding sequence is TGCAGTGCTAGTGCTAAGGTTGTCGGAGGGATGCAGTTCTTC.